This entry is about one T cell receptor beta chain. The repertoire was sequenced with immunoSEQ multiplex PCR; TCRdb's copy has only in-frame clones and lacks some. Among 300,000 or so clones listed, approximately 87% were seen once. The data stem from a study of blood T cell repertoires in COVID-19. Trimming cost V 3 bases and J 2 bases; bases outside gene matches: 2. This CDR3 spans 15 amino acids. CDR1 and CDR2 (germline): LNHDA, SQIVND (reference sequence). The specimen sequenced was peripheral blood. This TCR was sampled from a woman aged 45-65 years who had recovered from COVID-19. The J gene is TRBJ2-3, the V gene TRBV19, with 10 bases that match TRBD1. The CDR3 reads CASSIGTGDTDTQYF. The CDR3, as DNA: TGTGCCAGTAGTATCGGGACAGGGGACACAGATACGCAGTATTTT.